This passage covers 9 T cell receptor beta chains from one sample sequenced in a study of control samples from healthy donors and cancer patients. The data were produced by immunoSEQ multiplex PCR, yet TCRdb's version contains in-frame clones alone and is incomplete. The data hold about 410,000 clones, with 90% observed a single time. Source material: PBMCs. Source of these receptors: a man aged 35 to 55 with head and neck cancer.

The V gene is TRBV10-3, the J gene TRBJ2-5, with TRBD1 matching over 8 bases. CDR1 and CDR2 from the germline V gene are ENHRY and SYGVKD. V shed 0 bases, J shed 5 bases, and the junction held 5 bases outside the gene matches. This CDR3 is 15 amino acids long. This chain's CDR3 is CAISESGRGPETQYF. The CDR3 DNA is TGTGCCATCAGTGAGTCTGGCAGGGGGCCGGAGACCCAGTACTTC.

This chain connects TRBV7-6 to TRBJ2-3; a weak D match, TRBD1 (6 bases). Trimming pared 1 base from V and 4 bases from J, leaving 9 bases between. Looked up from germline, CDR1 is SGHVS and CDR2 is FNYEAQ. This CDR3 contains 14 residues. The CDR3 DNA reads TGTGCCAGCAGCTTAGTGGGGGCGGCAGATACGCAGTATTTT. Translating it yields CASSLVGAADTQYF.

The V gene is TRBV5-1, the J gene TRBJ1-4, with D uncertain. Germline assignment: CDR1 SGHRS and CDR2 YFSETQ. V lost 4 bases to trimming and J lost 4 bases, with 11 bases between them. This CDR3 comprises 14 residues. CDR3 in amino acids: CASSPNWGNEKLFF. CDR3 nucleotides: TGCGCCAGCAGCCCTAACTGGGGTAATGAAAAACTGTTTTTT.

The genes are TRBV11-1 and TRBJ2-5, with 7 bases lining up with TRBD1. Looked up from germline, CDR1 is SGHAT and CDR2 is FQDESV (reference sequence). This CDR3 has 14 residues. The V gene end was trimmed by 7 bases and the J gene end by 2 bases; junction bases not matched to a gene: 7. CDR3 in amino acids: CASTADRVQETQYF. CDR3 DNA: TGTGCCAGCACCGCCGACAGGGTTCAAGAGACCCAGTACTTC. The whole variable domain, filled in from reference TRBV11-1 and TRBJ2-5, reads EAEVAQSPRYKITEKSQAVAFWCDPISGHATLYWYRQILGQGPELLVQFQDESVVDDSQLPKDRFSAERLKGVDSTLKIQPAELGDSAMYLCASTADRVQETQYFGPGTRLLVL.

J is TRBJ2-1 and V is TRBV6-1; unclear D gene. The CDR3 runs 13 residues. Trimming pared 1 base from V and 4 bases from J, leaving 5 bases between. Germline values: CDR1 MNHNS, CDR2 SASEGT. The CDR3 reads CASSEDKYNEQFF. The CDR3 DNA is TGTGCCAGCAGTGAAGACAAGTACAATGAGCAGTTCTTC.

This chain connects TRBV12-5 to TRBJ2-4; 7 positions agree with TRBD1. Germline CDR1 is LGHNT and CDR2 is FRNRAP. Trimming took 3 bases from V and 0 from J; bases not matched to a gene: 11. The CDR3 is 18 residues long. The CDR3: CASGFGQEILIAKNIQYF. The CDR3 region has the DNA TGTGCTAGTGGTTTTGGACAGGAAATACTGATAGCCAAAAACATTCAGTACTTC.

The V and J genes are TRBV3-1 (or the pseudogene TRBV3-2) and TRBJ1-2; D remains unclear. Per germline, CDR1 LGHDT and CDR2 YNNKEL (reference sequence). CDR3 length: 13 residues. V was cut by 5 bases and J by 2 bases, with 9 bases left in between. The CDR3 is CASSYRTNYGYTF. The CDR3 DNA reads TGTGCCAGCAGCTACCGGACGAACTATGGCTACACCTTC.

This chain links TRBV18 with TRBJ1-4; D is unclear. Looked up from germline, CDR1 is KGHSH and CDR2 is LQKENI. Deletions cut 3 bases from V and 0 bases from J, with 8 bases between. CDR3 size: 15 residues. CDR3 coding DNA: TGTGCCAGCTCACCGGGAGCAGCAACTAATGAAAAACTGTTTTTT. Its translation is CASSPGAATNEKLFF. The full variable domain, completed using reference TRBV18 and TRBJ1-4, is NAGVMQNPRHLVRRRGQEARLRCSPMKGHSHVYWYRQLPEEGLKFMVYLQKENIIDESGMPKERFSAEFPKEGPSILRIQQVVRGDSAAYFCASSPGAATNEKLFFGSGTQLSVL.

The rearrangement uses TRBV11-3 and TRBJ2-1; 9 bases map to TRBD2. This CDR3 contains 18 residues. Germline CDR1 and CDR2: SGHNT and YENEEA. The V gene end was trimmed by 5 bases and the J gene end by 5 bases; junction bases not matched to a gene: 16. CDR3 protein: CASSPGAKFIAGDNEQFF. DNA of the CDR3: TGTGCCAGCAGCCCCGGGGCTAAATTCATAGCGGGGGACAATGAGCAGTTCTTC.